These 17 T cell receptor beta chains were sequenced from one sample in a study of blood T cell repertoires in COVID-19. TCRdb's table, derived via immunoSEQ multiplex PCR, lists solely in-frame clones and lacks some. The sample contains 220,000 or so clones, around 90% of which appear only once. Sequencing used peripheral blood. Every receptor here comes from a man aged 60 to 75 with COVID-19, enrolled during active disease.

The CDR3 is CASRRQGVREKLFF. The CDR3 nucleotides read TGTGCCAGCAGGCGACAGGGGGTACGTGAAAAACTGTTTTTT. The V call is TRBV28, the J call TRBJ1-4; 9 nucleotides line up with TRBD1. Per the germline V gene, CDR1 is MDHEN and CDR2 is SYDVKM. V lost 6 bases to trimming and J lost 7 bases; unmatched junction nucleotides: 6. This CDR3 region has 14 residues.

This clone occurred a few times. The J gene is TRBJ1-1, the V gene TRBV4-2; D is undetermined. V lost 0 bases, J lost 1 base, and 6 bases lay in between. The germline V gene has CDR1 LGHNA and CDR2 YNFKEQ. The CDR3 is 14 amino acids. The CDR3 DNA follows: TGTGCCAGCAGCCAAGATCCGAGGAACACTGAAGCTTTCTTT. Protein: CASSQDPRNTEAFF.

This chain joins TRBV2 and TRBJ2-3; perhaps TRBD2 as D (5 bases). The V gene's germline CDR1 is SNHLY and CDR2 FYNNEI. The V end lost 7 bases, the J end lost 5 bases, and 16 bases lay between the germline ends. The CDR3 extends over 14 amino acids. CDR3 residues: CASKNSRGRDTQYF. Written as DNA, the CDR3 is TGTGCCAGCAAGAACTCCCGAGGGAGAGATACGCAGTATTTT. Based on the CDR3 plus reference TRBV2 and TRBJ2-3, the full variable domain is EPEVTQTPSHQVTQMGQEVILRCVPISNHLYFYWYRQILGQKVEFLVSFYNNEISEKSEIFDDQFSVERPDGSNFTLKIRSTKLEDSAMYFCASKNSRGRDTQYFGPGTRLTVL.

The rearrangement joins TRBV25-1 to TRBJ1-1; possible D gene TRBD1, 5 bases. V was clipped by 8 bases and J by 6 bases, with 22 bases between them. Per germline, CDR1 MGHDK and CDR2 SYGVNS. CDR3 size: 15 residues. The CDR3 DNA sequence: TGTGCCAGCGGACCCTTGGGGGGGGGAGGACCTGAAGCTTTCTTT. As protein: CASGPLGGGGPEAFF.

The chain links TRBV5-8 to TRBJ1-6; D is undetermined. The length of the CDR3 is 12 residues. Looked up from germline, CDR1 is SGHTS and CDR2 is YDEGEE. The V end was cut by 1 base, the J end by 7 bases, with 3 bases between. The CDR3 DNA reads TGTGCCAGCAGCTTGCTGAATTCACCCCTCCACTTT. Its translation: CASSLLNSPLHF.

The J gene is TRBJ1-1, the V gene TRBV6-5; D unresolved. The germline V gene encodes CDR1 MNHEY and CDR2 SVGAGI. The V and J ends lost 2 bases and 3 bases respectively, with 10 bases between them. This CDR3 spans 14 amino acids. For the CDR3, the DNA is TGTGCCAGCAGTTACCGGCGGAGGGACACTGAAGCTTTCTTT. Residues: CASSYRRRDTEAFF.

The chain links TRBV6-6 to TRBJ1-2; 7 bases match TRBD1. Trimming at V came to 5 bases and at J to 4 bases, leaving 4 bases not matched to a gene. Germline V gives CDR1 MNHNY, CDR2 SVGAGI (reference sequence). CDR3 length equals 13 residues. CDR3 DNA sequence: TGTGCCAGCAGTCCCGCAGGGGGCTATGGCTACACCTTC. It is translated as CASSPAGGYGYTF.

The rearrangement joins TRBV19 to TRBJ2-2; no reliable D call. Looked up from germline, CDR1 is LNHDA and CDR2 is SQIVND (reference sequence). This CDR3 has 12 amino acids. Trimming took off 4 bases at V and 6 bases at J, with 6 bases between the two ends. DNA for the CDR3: TGTGCCAGTAGTACCAAGCCCGGGGAGCTGTTTTTT. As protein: CASSTKPGELFF.

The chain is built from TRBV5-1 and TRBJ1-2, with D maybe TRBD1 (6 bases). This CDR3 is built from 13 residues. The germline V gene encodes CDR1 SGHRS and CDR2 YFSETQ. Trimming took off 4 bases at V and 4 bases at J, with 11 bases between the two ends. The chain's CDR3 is CASSPDRSYGYTF. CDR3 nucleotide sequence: TGCGCCAGCAGCCCCGACAGGAGCTATGGCTACACCTTC. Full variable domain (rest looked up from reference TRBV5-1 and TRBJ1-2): KAGVTQTPRYLIKTRGQQVTLSCSPISGHRSVSWYQQTPGQGLQFLFEYFSETQRNKGNFPGRFSGRQFSNSRSEMNVSTLELGDSALYLCASSPDRSYGYTFGSGTRLTVV.

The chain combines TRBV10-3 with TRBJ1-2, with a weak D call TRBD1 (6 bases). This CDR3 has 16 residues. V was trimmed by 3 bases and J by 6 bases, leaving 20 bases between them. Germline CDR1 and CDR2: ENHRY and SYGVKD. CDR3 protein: CAISDLRGKRTHGYTF. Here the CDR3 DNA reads TGTGCCATCAGTGATTTAAGGGGGAAGAGAACTCATGGCTACACCTTC.

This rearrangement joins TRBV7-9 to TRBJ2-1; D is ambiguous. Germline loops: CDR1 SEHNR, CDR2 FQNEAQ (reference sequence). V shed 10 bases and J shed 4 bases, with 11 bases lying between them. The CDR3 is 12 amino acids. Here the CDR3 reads CAIRKRYNEQFF. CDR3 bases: TGTGCCATACGTAAGAGGTACAATGAGCAGTTCTTC. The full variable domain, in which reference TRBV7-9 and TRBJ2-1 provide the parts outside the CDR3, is DTGVSQNPRHKITKRGQNVTFRCDPISEHNRLYWYRQTLGQGPEFLTYFQNEAQLEKSRLLSDRFSAERPKGSFSTLEIQRTEQGDSAMYLCAIRKRYNEQFFGPGTRLTVL.

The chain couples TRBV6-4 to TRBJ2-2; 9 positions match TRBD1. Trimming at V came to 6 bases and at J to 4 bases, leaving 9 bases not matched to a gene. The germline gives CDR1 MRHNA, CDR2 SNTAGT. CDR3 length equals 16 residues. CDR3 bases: TGTGCCAGCAGACCCGGACAGGGGACGAGCACCGGGGAGCTGTTTTTT. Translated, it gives CASRPGQGTSTGELFF.

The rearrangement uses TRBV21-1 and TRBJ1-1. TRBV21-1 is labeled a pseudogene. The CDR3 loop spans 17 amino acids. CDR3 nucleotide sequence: TGTGCCAGCAGCAAAGAAAATCGGAAGGAGGGGAACACTGAAGCTTTCTTT. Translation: CASSKENRKEGNTEAFF.

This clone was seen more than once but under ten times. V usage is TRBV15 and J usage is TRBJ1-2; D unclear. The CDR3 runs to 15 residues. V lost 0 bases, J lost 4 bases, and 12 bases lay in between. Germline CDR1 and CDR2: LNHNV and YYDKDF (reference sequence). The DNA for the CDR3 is TGTGCCACCAGCAGAGATCCGAGGAGCAGCTATGGCTACACCTTC. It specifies CATSRDPRSSYGYTF.

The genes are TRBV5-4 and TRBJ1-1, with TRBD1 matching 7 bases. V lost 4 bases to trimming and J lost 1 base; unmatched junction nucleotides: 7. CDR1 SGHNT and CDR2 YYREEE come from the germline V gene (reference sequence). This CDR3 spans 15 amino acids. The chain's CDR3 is CASSPRQGQNTEAFF. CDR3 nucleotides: TGTGCCAGCAGCCCCCGACAGGGACAGAACACTGAAGCTTTCTTT.

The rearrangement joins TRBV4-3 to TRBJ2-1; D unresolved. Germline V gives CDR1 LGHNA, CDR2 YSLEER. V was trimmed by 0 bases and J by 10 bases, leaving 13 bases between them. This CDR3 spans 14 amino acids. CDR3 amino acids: CASSQDRSGLEQFF. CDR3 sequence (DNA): TGCGCCAGCAGCCAAGATAGGAGTGGCCTAGAGCAGTTCTTC.

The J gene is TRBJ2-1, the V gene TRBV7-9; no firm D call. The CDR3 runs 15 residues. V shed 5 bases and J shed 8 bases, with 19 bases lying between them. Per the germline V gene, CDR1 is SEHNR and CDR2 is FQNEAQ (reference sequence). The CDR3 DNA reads TGTGCCAGCAGCCCATCCGCCGGCTGGAGCGATGAGCAGTTCTTC. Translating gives CASSPSAGWSDEQFF.